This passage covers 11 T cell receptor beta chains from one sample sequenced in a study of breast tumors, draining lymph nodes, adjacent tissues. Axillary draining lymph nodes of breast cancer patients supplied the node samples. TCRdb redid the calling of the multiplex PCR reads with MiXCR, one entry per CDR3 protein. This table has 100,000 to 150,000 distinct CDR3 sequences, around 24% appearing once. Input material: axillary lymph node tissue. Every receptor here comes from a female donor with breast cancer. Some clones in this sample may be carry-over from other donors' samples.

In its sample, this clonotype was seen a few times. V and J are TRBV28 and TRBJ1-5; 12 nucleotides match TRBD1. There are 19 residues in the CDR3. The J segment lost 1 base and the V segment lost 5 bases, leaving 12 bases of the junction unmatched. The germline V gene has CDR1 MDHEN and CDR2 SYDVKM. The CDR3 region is CASSASGTGGSLSNQPQHF. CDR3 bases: TGTGCCAGCAGTGCCTCCGGGACAGGGGGCTCTCTAAGCAATCAGCCCCAGCATTTT.

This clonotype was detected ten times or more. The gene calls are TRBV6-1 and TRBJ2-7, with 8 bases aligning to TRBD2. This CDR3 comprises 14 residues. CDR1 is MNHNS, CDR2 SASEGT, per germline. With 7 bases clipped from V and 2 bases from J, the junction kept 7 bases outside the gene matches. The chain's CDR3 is CASTLGAGAYEQYF. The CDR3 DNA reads TGTGCCAGCACCTTGGGAGCGGGGGCCTACGAGCAGTACTTC.

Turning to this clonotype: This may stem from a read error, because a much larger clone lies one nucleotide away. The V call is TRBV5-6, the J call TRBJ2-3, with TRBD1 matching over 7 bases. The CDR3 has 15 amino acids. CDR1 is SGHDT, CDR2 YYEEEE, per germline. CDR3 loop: CASSWMGQTTDTQCF. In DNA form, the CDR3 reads TGTGCCAGCAGCTGGATGGGACAGACCACAGATACGCAGTGTTTT.

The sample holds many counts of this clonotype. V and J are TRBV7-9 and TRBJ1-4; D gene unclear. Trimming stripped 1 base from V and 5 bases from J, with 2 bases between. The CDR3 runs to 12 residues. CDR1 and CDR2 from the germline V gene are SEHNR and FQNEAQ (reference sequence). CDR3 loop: CASSLDNEKLFF. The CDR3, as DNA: TGTGCCAGCAGCTTAGACAATGAAAAACTGTTTTTT. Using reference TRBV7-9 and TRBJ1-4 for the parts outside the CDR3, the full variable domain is DTGVSQNPRHKITKRGQNVTFRCDPISEHNRLYWYRQTLGQGPEFLTYFQNEAQLEKSRLLSDRFSAERPKGSFSTLEIQRTEQGDSAMYLCASSLDNEKLFFGSGTQLSVL.

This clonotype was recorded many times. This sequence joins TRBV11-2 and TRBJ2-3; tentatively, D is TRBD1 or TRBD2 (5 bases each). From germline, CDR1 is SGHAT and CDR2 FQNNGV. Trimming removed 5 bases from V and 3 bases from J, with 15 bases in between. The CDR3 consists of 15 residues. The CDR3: CASSLGVLVTDTQYF. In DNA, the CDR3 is TGTGCCAGCAGCCTGGGGGTACTAGTAACAGATACGCAGTATTTT.

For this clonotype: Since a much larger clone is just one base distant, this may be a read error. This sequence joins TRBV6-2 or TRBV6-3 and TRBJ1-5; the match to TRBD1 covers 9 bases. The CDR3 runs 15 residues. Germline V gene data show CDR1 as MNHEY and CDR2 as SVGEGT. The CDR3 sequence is CACSYPTGGSQPQHF. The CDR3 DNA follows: TGTGCCTGCAGTTACCCGACAGGGGGAAGTCAGCCCCAGCATTTT.

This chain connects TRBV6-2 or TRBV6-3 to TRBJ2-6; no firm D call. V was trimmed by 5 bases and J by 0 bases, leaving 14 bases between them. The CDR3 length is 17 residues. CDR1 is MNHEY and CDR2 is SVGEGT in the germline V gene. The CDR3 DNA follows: TGTGCCAGCAGTGATTGGCATGGGCTCTCTGGGGCCAACGTCCTGACTTTC. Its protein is CASSDWHGLSGANVLTF.

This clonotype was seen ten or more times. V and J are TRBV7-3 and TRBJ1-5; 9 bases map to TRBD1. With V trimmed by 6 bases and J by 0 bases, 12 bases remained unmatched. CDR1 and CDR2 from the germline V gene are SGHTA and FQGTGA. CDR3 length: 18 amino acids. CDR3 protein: CASSSRDRVSPSNQPQHF. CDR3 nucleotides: TGTGCCAGCAGTTCCCGGGACAGGGTATCTCCTAGCAATCAGCCCCAGCATTTT.

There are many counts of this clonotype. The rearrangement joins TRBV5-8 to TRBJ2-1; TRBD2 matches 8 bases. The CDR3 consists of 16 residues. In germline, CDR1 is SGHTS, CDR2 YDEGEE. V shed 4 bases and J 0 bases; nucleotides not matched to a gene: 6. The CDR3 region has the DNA TGTGCCAGCAGCGTGACTAGCGCACGCTCCTACAATGAGCAGTTCTTC. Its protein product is CASSVTSARSYNEQFF.

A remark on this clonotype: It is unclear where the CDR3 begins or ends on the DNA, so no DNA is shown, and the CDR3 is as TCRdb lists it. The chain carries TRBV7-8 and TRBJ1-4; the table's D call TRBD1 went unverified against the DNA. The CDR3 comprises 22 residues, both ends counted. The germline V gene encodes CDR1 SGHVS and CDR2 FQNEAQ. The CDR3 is CASSLSTDSREFFGPGVEKLFF.

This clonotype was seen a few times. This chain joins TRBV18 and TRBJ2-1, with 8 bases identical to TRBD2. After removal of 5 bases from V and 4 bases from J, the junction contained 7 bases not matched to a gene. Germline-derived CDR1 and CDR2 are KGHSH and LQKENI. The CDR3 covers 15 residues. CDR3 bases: TGTGCCAGCTCAGCGAGCGGGAGCGAATACAATGAGCAGTTCTTC. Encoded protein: CASSASGSEYNEQFF.